Listed below are T cell receptor beta chains from one sample, sequenced in a study of T cell repertoires in cytomegalovirus infection. One entry per CDR3 protein results from TCRdb running MiXCR on the reads. The sample has around 500,000 distinct CDR3 sequences, about 44% seen once. Their antigens are not known. Sequenced here: cultured PBMCs, sampled from culture after CMV antigen stimulation. These receptors came from a human donor in good health (CMV status not recorded). Some clones in this sample may be carry-over from other donors' samples. The CDR3 runs from the conserved cysteine through the conserved F or W. The D gene is left open where the match is weak. Only part of the rows carry a size: once, few, many, or a class if the clone is expanded.

j_call	clone_size	v_call	d_call	cdr3_aa	cdr3_nt
TRBJ2-5	NA	TRBV5-1	TRBD1	CASSLGTGNLETQYF	TGCGCCAGCAGCTTGGGGACAGGGAATTTAGAGACCCAGTACTTC
TRBJ1-2	NA	TRBV10-2	TRBD1	CASAQTGYGYTF	TGCGCCAGCGCTCAGACAGGGTATGGCTACACCTTC
TRBJ2-1	NA	TRBV28	TRBD2	CASSRTSGAYNEQFF	TGTGCCAGCAGCCGGACTAGCGGGGCATACAATGAGCAGTTCTTC
TRBJ2-3	NA	TRBV6-1	TRBD2	CASSEEGTGLAGDTQYF	TGTGCCAGCAGTGAGGAGGGGACGGGACTAGCAGGAGATACGCAGTATTTT
TRBJ1-1	few	TRBV6-5	NA	CASSYSVGKAFF	TGTGCCAGCAGTTACTCGGTAGGGAAAGCTTTCTTT
TRBJ1-2	NA	TRBV28	NA	CASGTYYGYTF	TGTGCCAGCGGGACGTACTATGGCTACACCTTC
TRBJ2-1	NA	TRBV20-1	NA	CSARVYGEQFF	TGCAGTGCTAGAGTGTACGGTGAGCAGTTCTTC
TRBJ2-7	NA	TRBV27	NA	CASSLRRDGYEQYF	TGTGCCAGCAGCCTACGGAGGGACGGCTACGAGCAGTACTTC
TRBJ2-3	NA	TRBV6-1	NA	CASSPERDTQYF	TGTGCCAGCAGTCCGGAGCGGGATACGCAGTATTTT
TRBJ2-5	NA	TRBV7-2	TRBD2	CASSLDGLAGSGETQYF	TGTGCCAGCAGCTTAGATGGACTAGCGGGAAGTGGAGAGACCCAGTACTTC
TRBJ2-3	few	TRBV11-2	NA	CASSPTPQGDWGDTQYF	TGTGCCAGCAGCCCAACCCCCCAGGGGGACTGGGGCGATACGCAGTATTTT
TRBJ2-3	NA	TRBV5-1	TRBD1	CASYGQGYTDTQYF	TGCGCCAGTTACGGACAGGGTTACACAGATACGCAGTATTTT
TRBJ2-3	NA	TRBV12-3/TRBV12-4	TRBD2	CASSLRAGIGVGTDTQYF	TGTGCCAGCAGTTTAAGAGCGGGAATAGGTGTGGGCACAGATACGCAGTATTTT
TRBJ1-5	few	TRBV6-6	NA	CASSYYSSGLNQPQHF	TGTGCCAGCAGTTACTATTCATCAGGGTTGAATCAGCCCCAGCATTTT
TRBJ1-1	NA	TRBV6-5	NA	CASSSDLMNTEAFF	TGTGCCAGCAGTTCGGATCTCATGAACACTGAAGCTTTCTTT
TRBJ2-7	NA	TRBV7-2	NA	CASSSRASTSYEQYF	TGTGCCAGCAGCAGCCGGGCCTCGACCTCCTACGAGCAGTACTTC
TRBJ2-2	few	TRBV12-3/TRBV12-4	TRBD2	CASSPLLAGNTGELFF	TGTGCCAGCAGTCCACTGCTAGCGGGGAACACCGGGGAGCTGTTTTTT
TRBJ1-4	few	TRBV5-1	TRBD1	CASSATGFREKLFF	TGCGCCAGCAGCGCGACAGGGTTCAGGGAAAAACTGTTTTTT
TRBJ1-2	few	TRBV6-5	NA	CASSYYGGGYTF	TGTGCCAGCAGTTACTATGGCGGTGGCTACACCTTC
TRBJ1-2	NA	TRBV6-6	TRBD1	CASSGGQWPGYTF	TGTGCCAGCAGTGGGGGACAGTGGCCGGGCTACACCTTC
TRBJ2-7	NA	TRBV9	TRBD2	CASSGTSGYEQYF	TGTGCCAGCAGCGGGACTAGCGGCTACGAGCAGTACTTC
TRBJ2-3	once	TRBV10-3	TRBD2	CATTSGGPETDTQYF	TGTGCCACCACTAGCGGGGGCCCCGAAACAGATACGCAGTATTTT
TRBJ2-7	few	TRBV7-2	NA	CASSLVGGGAPYEQYF	TGTGCCAGCAGCTTAGTAGGCGGGGGCGCCCCCTACGAGCAGTACTTC
TRBJ2-5	few	TRBV9	NA	CASSVETAQETQYF	TGTGCCAGCAGCGTAGAGACAGCCCAAGAGACCCAGTACTTC
TRBJ2-2	many	TRBV7-2	TRBD2	CASSLVYRASGDTGELFF	TGTGCCAGCAGCTTAGTTTATAGGGCTAGCGGAGACACCGGGGAGCTGTTTTTT
TRBJ2-7	NA	TRBV28	NA	CASTPHLLMDEQYF	TGTGCCAGCACCCCCCACCTCCTAATGGACGAGCAGTACTTC
TRBJ2-3	NA	TRBV11-2	NA	CASSLDGLDVDTQYF	TGTGCCAGCAGCTTAGATGGGCTCGACGTTGATACGCAGTATTTT
TRBJ2-7	NA	TRBV5-1	TRBD2	CASSLGSPGLGIYEQYF	TGCGCCAGCAGCTTAGGGTCTCCGGGACTAGGAATCTACGAGCAGTACTTC
TRBJ2-7	NA	TRBV4-1	TRBD2	CASSQPLAGGHEQYF	TGCGCCAGCAGCCAACCACTAGCGGGAGGACACGAGCAGTACTTC
TRBJ2-7	NA	TRBV7-2	NA	CASSLQQPYEQYF	TGTGCCAGCAGCTTACAACAGCCCTACGAGCAGTACTTC
TRBJ2-6	many	TRBV7-8	NA	CASSLASGANVLTF	TGTGCCAGCAGCTTGGCCTCTGGGGCCAACGTCCTGACTTTC
TRBJ2-2	few	TRBV7-2	NA	CASSPWSVRGELFF	TGTGCCAGCAGCCCCTGGTCGGTTCGAGGGGAGCTGTTTTTT
TRBJ2-4	NA	TRBV12-3/TRBV12-4	NA	CASRTRGRNIQYF	TGTGCCAGCAGAACTAGGGGGAGGAACATTCAGTACTTC
TRBJ1-6	NA	TRBV27	NA	CASSPGHLNSPLHF	TGTGCCAGCAGTCCGGGACACCTAAATTCACCCCTCCACTTT